This TCR beta chain was sequenced in a study of CD8+ T cells in alopecia areata. As the sequencing template, cDNA was produced by extracting RNA and reverse transcribing it. Generated by immunoSEQ multiplex PCR, the TCRdb table keeps only in-frame clones and is missing some. This repertoire shows some 88,000 clones, roughly 45% found once; its top ten account for more than 15%. Trimming shortened V by 3 bases and J by 12 bases, and 21 bases separated the two germline ends. This CDR3 has 15 residues. Germline values: CDR1 LNHNV, CDR2 YYDKDF (reference sequence). Treatment specified: oral pan-JAK inhibitor, 5-10 mg twice daily.

Sequenced material: CD8+ T cells sorted from blood, taken at week 24, from a patient treated with tofacitinib. The receptor was derived from a human donor with alopecia areata. V is TRBV15 and J is TRBJ2-1; D might be TRBD1 (6 bases). This CDR3 is CATSSRTLGGKGQFF. The CDR3 DNA reads TGTGCCACCAGCAGCAGAACCTTAGGGGGAAAAGGGCAGTTCTTC.